Here is one T cell receptor beta chain with its context. The data originate from a study of control samples from healthy donors and cancer patients. Clones were read by immunoSEQ multiplex PCR, and TCRdb kept only the in-frame ones, dropping some. Of about 120,000 clones detected, about 90% appear once; the ten largest clones hold 2.1%. The CDR3 spans 16 residues. J lost 2 bases, V lost 4 bases, and 5 bases had no gene match. The germline V gene has CDR1 LGHDT and CDR2 YNNKEL (reference sequence). The chain employs TRBV3-1 (or the pseudogene TRBV3-2) and TRBJ2-3; 11 nucleotides line up with TRBD2. Source material: blood. The origin of this receptor is a woman aged 50 to 65 in good health. The CDR3 DNA sequence: TGTGCCAGCAGCCTTGGACTAGCGGGTGTCACAGATACGCAGTATTTT. It translates to CASSLGLAGVTDTQYF.